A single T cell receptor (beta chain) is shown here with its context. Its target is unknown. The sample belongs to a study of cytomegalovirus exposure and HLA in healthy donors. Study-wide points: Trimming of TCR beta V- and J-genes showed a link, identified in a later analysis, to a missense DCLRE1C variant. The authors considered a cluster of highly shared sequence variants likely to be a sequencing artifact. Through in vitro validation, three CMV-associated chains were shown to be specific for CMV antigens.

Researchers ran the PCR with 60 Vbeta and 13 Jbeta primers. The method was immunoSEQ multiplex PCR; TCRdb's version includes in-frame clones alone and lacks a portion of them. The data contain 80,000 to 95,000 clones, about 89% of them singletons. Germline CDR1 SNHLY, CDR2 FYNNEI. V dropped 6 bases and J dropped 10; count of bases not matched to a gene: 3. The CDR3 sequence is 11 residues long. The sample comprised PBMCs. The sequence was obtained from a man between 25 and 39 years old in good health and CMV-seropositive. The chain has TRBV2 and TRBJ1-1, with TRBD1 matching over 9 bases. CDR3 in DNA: TGTGCCAGCAGCGGGACAGGGAGAGCTTTCTTT. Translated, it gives CASSGTGRAFF.